This T cell receptor beta chain was found in a study of T cell changes during pregnancy in multiple sclerosis. Trimming removed 3 bases from V and 5 bases from J, with 23 bases in between. This CDR3 spans 17 amino acids. From germline, CDR1 is SGDLS and CDR2 YYNGEE. TCRdb's table, derived via immunoSEQ multiplex PCR, lists solely in-frame clones and lacks some. Here the sample spans roughly 15,000 clones, 84% being singletons. This receptor was taken from a female donor in good health, enrolled as a control in a pregnancy study. This specimen consisted of CD8+ T cells from peripheral blood mononuclear cells, obtained in the second trimester of pregnancy. The V call is TRBV9, the J call TRBJ1-2; D ambiguous. The CDR3 loop is CASSAVRTDIMQYGYTF. CDR3 nucleotide sequence: TGTGCCAGCAGCGCCGTGCGGACTGATATTATGCAATATGGCTACACCTTC.